What follows are 13 T cell receptor beta chains derived from one specimen sequenced in a study of blood T cell repertoires in COVID-19. Profiling relied on immunoSEQ multiplex PCR, and the TCRdb table lists in-frame clones only, not all of them. The profile shows hundreds of thousands of clones, approximately 80% of them singletons. The sample taken for sequencing was peripheral blood. These receptors originate from a woman of 80 years or more with acute or convalescent COVID-19.

This clone was seen a handful of times. The chain is built from TRBV7-9 and TRBJ1-1; 9 nucleotides agree with TRBD1. Trimming removed 2 bases from V and 2 bases from J; junction bases left unmatched: 6. The CDR3 spans 16 residues. Germline assignment: CDR1 SEHNR and CDR2 FQNEAQ (reference sequence). This chain's CDR3 is CASSLRTGAGNTEAFF. Here the CDR3 DNA reads TGTGCCAGCAGCTTACGGACAGGGGCCGGCAACACTGAAGCTTTCTTT. Together with reference TRBV7-9 and TRBJ1-1, the CDR3 gives the full variable domain: DTGVSQNPRHKITKRGQNVTFRCDPISEHNRLYWYRQTLGQGPEFLTYFQNEAQLEKSRLLSDRFSAERPKGSFSTLEIQRTEQGDSAMYLCASSLRTGAGNTEAFFGQGTRLTVV.

In its sample, this clone was seen once. The CDR3 loop reads CASSSGKETQYF. CDR3 DNA: TGTGCCAGTAGTAGCGGGAAAGAGACCCAGTACTTC. V usage is TRBV19 and J usage is TRBJ2-5; maybe TRBD2 (6 bases). The CDR3 length is 12 residues. Germline lookup yields CDR1 LNHDA and CDR2 SQIVND (reference sequence). Trimming left V 4 bases short and J 3 bases short, with 6 bases between.

This clone was recorded a few times. The chain recombines TRBV29-1 with TRBJ1-1; D remains ambiguous. V lost 4 bases and J lost 1, with 10 bases in between. Germline V gene sequence: CDR1 SQVTM, CDR2 ANQGSEA. This CDR3 is built from 13 residues. CDR3 sequence: CSVGTGRNTEAFF. The DNA of the CDR3 is TGCAGCGTTGGCACGGGGAGGAACACTGAAGCTTTCTTT.

J is TRBJ1-1 and V is TRBV6-2 or TRBV6-3; D not certain. Germline CDR1 MNHEY, CDR2 SVGEGT. The CDR3 contains 13 residues. V lost 5 bases and J 0 bases, leaving 7 bases between the germline ends. The CDR3 DNA sequence: TGTGCCAGCAGTAAAAATATGAACACTGAAGCTTTCTTT. Translation: CASSKNMNTEAFF.

The V gene is TRBV28, the J gene TRBJ2-7, with TRBD2 matching over 10 bases. The germline CDR1 and CDR2 sequences are MDHEN and SYDVKM. With V trimmed by 5 bases and J by 7 bases, 23 bases remained unmatched. The CDR3 has 19 residues. The CDR3: CASSIRTSGIRGGILEQYF. CDR3 bases: TGTGCCAGCAGTATACGGACTAGCGGAATACGAGGGGGGATTTTGGAGCAGTACTTC.

V gene TRBV5-5 combines with J gene TRBJ2-3; 7 nucleotides line up with TRBD1. V was pared by 4 bases and J by 9 bases, with 14 bases of the junction left unmatched. In germline, CDR1 is SGHKS, CDR2 YYEKEE (reference sequence). The CDR3 sequence is 15 residues long. The CDR3: CASSRGDSAQGTQYF. CDR3 nucleotides: TGTGCCAGCAGCCGAGGGGACAGTGCACAGGGGACGCAGTATTTT.

The chain joins TRBV6-2 or TRBV6-3 to TRBJ2-5, with D perhaps matching TRBD1 (6 bases). V was pared by 6 bases and J by 5 bases, with 19 bases between. This CDR3 spans 15 amino acids. Germline CDR1 reads MNHEY; CDR2 reads SVGEGT. CDR3 amino acids: CASSLRTGFGETQYF. For the CDR3, the DNA is TGTGCCAGCAGCCTACGAACAGGGTTCGGCGAGACCCAGTACTTC.

The chain uses TRBV18 and TRBJ1-5; no clear D. Trimming removed 2 bases from V and 11 bases from J, with 10 bases in between. CDR3 length equals 12 residues. Germline assignment: CDR1 KGHSH and CDR2 LQKENI. Here the CDR3 reads CASSPYEHAQHF. The CDR3 DNA reads as TGTGCCAGCTCACCATATGAACACGCCCAGCATTTT.

The V and J genes are TRBV27 and TRBJ2-7, with D perhaps matching TRBD1 (6 bases). Germline assignment: CDR1 MNHEY and CDR2 SMNVEV (reference sequence). The CDR3 covers 13 residues. V was trimmed by 5 bases and J by 3 bases, leaving 11 bases between them. As DNA, the CDR3 is TGTGCCAGCAGTGACCCGGACAGCTACGAGCAGTACTTC. Amino acid sequence: CASSDPDSYEQYF.

This clone appeared a single time. The V call is TRBV18, the J call TRBJ2-3, with D hard to call. From germline, CDR1 is KGHSH and CDR2 LQKENI. Trimming removed 0 bases from V and 2 bases from J, with 9 bases in between. This CDR3 is built from 15 residues. The CDR3 sequence: CASSPPRRNTDTQYF. As DNA, the CDR3 is TGTGCCAGCTCACCACCGCGCAGGAACACAGATACGCAGTATTTT. The full variable domain, its missing parts supplied by reference TRBV18 and TRBJ2-3, is NAGVMQNPRHLVRRRGQEARLRCSPMKGHSHVYWYRQLPEEGLKFMVYLQKENIIDESGMPKERFSAEFPKEGPSILRIQQVVRGDSAAYFCASSPPRRNTDTQYFGPGTRLTVL.

This chain links TRBV6-2 or TRBV6-3 with TRBJ1-3, with D hard to call. Germline values: CDR1 MNHEY, CDR2 SVGEGT. Trimming took 2 bases from V and 0 from J, leaving 8 bases between them. This CDR3 has 15 amino acids. The CDR3 loop is CASSYGPNSGNTIYF. The CDR3 bases are TGTGCCAGCAGTTACGGGCCGAACTCTGGAAACACCATATATTTT.

This clone was detected once. CDR3 in DNA: TGTGCCAGTAGTCACCAGGGTTTGCCGGACACTGAAGCTTTCTTT. This translates into CASSHQGLPDTEAFF. The chain carries TRBV19 and TRBJ1-1; the D gene is possibly TRBD1 (5 bases). This CDR3 comprises 15 residues. Germline V gives CDR1 LNHDA, CDR2 SQIVND (reference sequence). The germline V and J ends were trimmed by 5 bases and 3 bases, with 16 bases remaining between them.

This clone was seen just once. The rearrangement uses TRBV9 and TRBJ1-2, with D perhaps TRBD1 (6 bases). The CDR3 contains 12 residues. V shed 7 bases and J shed 4 bases, with 11 bases lying between them. CDR1 and CDR2 (germline): SGDLS, YYNGEE. This chain's CDR3 is CASGQLGYGYTF. The CDR3 bases are TGTGCCAGCGGACAGCTAGGCTATGGCTACACCTTC. Based on the CDR3 plus reference TRBV9 and TRBJ1-2, the full variable domain is DSGVTQTPKHLITATGQRVTLRCSPRSGDLSVYWYQQSLDQGLQFLIQYYNGEERAKGNILERFSAQQFPDLHSELNLSSLELGDSALYFCASGQLGYGYTFGSGTRLTVV.